This TCR beta chain was retrieved from a study of T cell changes during pregnancy in multiple sclerosis. Method: immunoSEQ multiplex PCR; TCRdb's copy keeps in-frame clones and lacks some. The sample has about 13,000 clones, 85% to 90% seen once. This clone was counted once. J gave up 1 base and V 8 bases, and 1 base lay outside the gene matches. Looked up from germline, CDR1 is ENHRY and CDR2 is SYGVKD. The CDR3 extends over 13 amino acids. The sample in question was CD8+ T cells from peripheral blood mononuclear cells, obtained after pregnancy. The sequence came from a female donor in good health, enrolled as a control in a pregnancy study. V gene TRBV10-3 combines with J gene TRBJ2-7; 11 positions match TRBD1. The CDR3 DNA reads TGTGCCATCGGGACAGGGGGGTCCTACGAGCAGTACTTC. It is translated as CAIGTGGSYEQYF.